The sequence of this T cell receptor beta chain was determined in a study of blood T cell repertoires in COVID-19. In the study overall: The study drew acute and convalescent COVID-19 samples from the United States, Italy and Spain. PBMCs, B-cell-depleted T cells, or T cells were the source of the cDNA or gDNA that made up the material.

The CDR3 is 11 amino acids. V was shortened by 8 bases and J by 5 bases, with 7 bases between the two germline ends. CDR1 is MDHEN and CDR2 is SYDVKM in the germline V gene. The method was immunoSEQ multiplex PCR; TCRdb's version includes in-frame clones alone and lacks a portion of them. Counted here are a few hundred thousand clones, about 92% occurring once; the ten biggest clones make up approximately 17%. The TCR comes from a woman under 40 who had recovered from COVID-19. J is TRBJ1-3 and V is TRBV28, with D uncertain. The specimen sequenced was PBMCs or T cells enriched from blood (not recorded which). In DNA, the CDR3 is TGTGCCAGCCAGACAAGAAACACCATATATTTT. Its protein product is CASQTRNTIYF.